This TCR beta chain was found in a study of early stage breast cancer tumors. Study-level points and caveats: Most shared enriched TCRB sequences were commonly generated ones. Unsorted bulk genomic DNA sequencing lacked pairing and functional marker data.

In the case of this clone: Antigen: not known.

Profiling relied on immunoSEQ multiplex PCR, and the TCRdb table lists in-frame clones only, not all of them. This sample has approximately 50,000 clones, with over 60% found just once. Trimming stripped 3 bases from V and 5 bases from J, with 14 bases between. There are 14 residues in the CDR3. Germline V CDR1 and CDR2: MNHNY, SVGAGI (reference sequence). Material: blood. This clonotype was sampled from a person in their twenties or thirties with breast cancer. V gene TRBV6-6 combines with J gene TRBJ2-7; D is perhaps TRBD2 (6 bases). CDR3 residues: CASSYVSSENEQYF. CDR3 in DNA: TGTGCCAGCAGTTATGTGTCTAGCGAAAACGAGCAGTACTTC.